The entry below describes one T cell receptor beta chain. Those patients picked for sequencing had displayed CD8+CD57+ cell expansion on flow cytometry. This sample stems from a study of CD8+CD57+ T cells in acquired aplastic anemia. Profiles of TCR beta VDJ and CDR3 were generated from a genomic DNA template. TCRdb re-derived calls from the reads in MiXCR, one entry per CDR3 protein. Of 150,000 to 200,000 distinct CDR3 sequences listed, more than 45% are singletons. Trimming took 5 bases from V and 7 from J, leaving 12 bases between them. The CDR3 spans 13 residues. Germline CDR1 reads LNHNV; CDR2 reads YYDKDF (reference sequence).

The sample comprised sorted CD4+, CD8+, or CD8+CD57+ T cells (not recorded which) from PBMCs. This receptor was taken from a human donor with aplastic anemia. V is TRBV15 and J is TRBJ1-5, with D hard to call. The CDR3 DNA follows: TGTGCCACCAGCCCCCCAAGTCGGCAGCCCCAGCATTTT. Its translation is CATSPPSRQPQHF.